This passage covers 25 T cell receptor beta chains from one sample sequenced in a study of identical twins. MiXCR was run by TCRdb on the 5' RACE reads, yielding one entry per CDR3 protein. Here the sample spans hundreds of thousands of distinct CDR3 sequences, more than 9% being singletons. These same data were also listed under a study on yellow fever vaccine responses in identical twins.

Sample: CD8+ T cells sorted from blood. The receptors shown here come from a woman between 18 and 29 years old in good health.

CDR3 nucleotides: TGCAGTGCTAGAGATCCAGTGTTGAGAGATACGCAGTATTTT. As protein: CSARDPVLRDTQYF. J is TRBJ2-3 and V is TRBV20-1; D call uncertain. The germline V and J ends were trimmed by 0 bases and 5 bases, with 12 bases remaining between them. Per the germline V gene, CDR1 is DFQATT and CDR2 is SNEGSKA (reference sequence). The CDR3 has 14 residues.

The chain uses TRBV3-1 and TRBJ2-2; unclear D gene. The CDR3 is 14 residues long. The V gene lost 0 bases and the J gene lost 8 bases, with 10 bases spanning the gap. The germline V gene has CDR1 LGHDT and CDR2 YNNKEL (reference sequence). In DNA, the CDR3 is TGTGCCAGCAGCCAAGATCTTATCGGGGGGGAGCTGTTTTTT. Translated: CASSQDLIGGELFF.

V usage is TRBV29-1 and J usage is TRBJ2-7, with D perhaps TRBD1 (6 bases). The CDR3 consists of 17 residues. Per germline, CDR1 SQVTM and CDR2 ANQGSEA. The V and J ends lost 1 base and 2 bases respectively, with 21 bases between them. CDR3 coding DNA: TGCAGCGTTGAAGCCCCGGCTCATGGACAGCCACCCTACGAGCAGTACTTC. Residues: CSVEAPAHGQPPYEQYF.

Ten or more counts support this clonotype. CDR3 in DNA: TGCGCCAGCAGAACCGGACTAGCGGGAATCTACAATGAGCAGTTCTTC. Translated: CASRTGLAGIYNEQFF. The chain employs TRBV5-1 and TRBJ2-1, with 12 bases fitting TRBD2. From germline, CDR1 is SGHRS and CDR2 YFSETQ. After removal of 5 bases from V and 3 bases from J, the junction contained 6 bases not matched to a gene. The CDR3 spans 16 residues. The entire variable domain, with the rest obtained from reference TRBV5-1 and TRBJ2-1, is as follows: KAGVTQTPRYLIKTRGQQVTLSCSPISGHRSVSWYQQTPGQGLQFLFEYFSETQRNKGNFPGRFSGRQFSNSRSEMNVSTLELGDSALYLCASRTGLAGIYNEQFFGPGTRLTVL.

This clonotype has at least ten counts. The chain uses TRBV12-3 or TRBV12-4 and TRBJ1-6; D perhaps matches TRBD1 (6 bases). This CDR3 region has 16 residues. The germline V and J ends were trimmed by 3 bases and 10 bases, with 19 bases remaining between them. CDR3 nucleotide sequence: TGTGCCAGCAGTTTTCCAGACAGGCCTACCGCATCACCCCTCCACTTT. Encoded protein: CASSFPDRPTASPLHF.

There are many counts of this clonotype. V usage is TRBV27 and J usage is TRBJ2-1, with D tentatively TRBD2 (6 bases). CDR1 is MNHEY and CDR2 is SMNVEV in the germline V gene (reference sequence). The CDR3 totals 13 residues. Trimming left V 6 bases short and J 8 bases short, with 14 bases between. CDR3: CASSPPGGHEQFF. In DNA form, the CDR3 reads TGTGCCAGCAGCCCACCCGGAGGGCATGAGCAGTTCTTC.

A few counts support this clonotype. This chain links TRBV13 with TRBJ1-1; D is unresolved. The CDR3 is 12 residues long. The germline gives CDR1 PRHDT, CDR2 FYEKMQ (reference sequence). V was cut by 1 base and J by 5 bases, with 5 bases left in between. CDR3 coding DNA: TGTGCCAGCAGCTTAGAGGAGACTGAAGCTTTCTTT. This sequence encodes CASSLEETEAFF.

The rearrangement joins TRBV7-3 to TRBJ2-1; 8 bases match TRBD2. The germline CDR1 and CDR2 sequences are SGHTA and FQGTGA. The CDR3 has 17 residues. The trim removed 4 bases at V and 4 bases at J, leaving 12 bases unmatched. The CDR3 sequence: CASSSSGASGYYNEQFF. The DNA of the CDR3 is TGTGCCAGCAGCTCATCTGGGGCTAGCGGGTATTACAATGAGCAGTTCTTC.

This clonotype was seen more than once but under ten times. The rearrangement links TRBV10-2 to TRBJ2-3; D is uncertain. CDR1 and CDR2 from the germline V gene are WSHSY and SAAADI. Trimming took 5 bases from V and 1 from J, leaving 7 bases between them. The CDR3 has 13 amino acids. The CDR3 region is CASSIDGTDTQYF. The CDR3 nucleotides read TGCGCCAGCAGTATCGACGGCACAGATACGCAGTATTTT.

The rearrangement links TRBV20-1 to TRBJ2-7; 13 bases match TRBD2. The V segment lost 6 bases and the J segment 3 bases; nucleotides outside the gene matches: 5. This CDR3 region has 14 residues. Per the germline V gene, CDR1 is DFQATT and CDR2 is SNEGSKA (reference sequence). The CDR3 DNA follows: TGCAGTGCCATGACTAGCGGGAGGATCTACGAGCAGTACTTC. It specifies CSAMTSGRIYEQYF.

The table lists this clonotype with a few counts. The V gene is TRBV12-3 or TRBV12-4, the J gene TRBJ2-1; unclear D gene. This CDR3 spans 18 amino acids. The V end was cut by 1 base, the J end by 0 bases, with 16 bases between. CDR3 region: CASSLVVSLANSYNEQFF. The DNA for the CDR3 is TGTGCCAGCAGTTTAGTGGTCTCGTTAGCCAACTCCTACAATGAGCAGTTCTTC.

This clonotype was picked up a small number of times. This chain uses TRBV14 with TRBJ2-5; 7 bases are a match to TRBD2. Germline trimming cut 1 base from V and 1 base from J; bases unmatched to any gene: 3. The CDR3 sequence is 15 residues long. Germline V CDR1 and CDR2: SGHDN, FVKESK. DNA of the CDR3: TGTGCCAGCAGCCAAGTTCTAGCGGTCCAAGAGACCCAGTACTTC. Its translation is CASSQVLAVQETQYF.

The chain recombines TRBV10-3 with TRBJ2-1; TRBD1 aligns across 9 bases. Per germline, CDR1 ENHRY and CDR2 SYGVKD. J lost 8 bases, V lost 6 bases, and 14 bases had no gene match. CDR3 length: 16 amino acids. The CDR3 spells CAISLDRDRDLHEQFF. DNA of the CDR3: TGTGCCATCAGCCTCGACCGGGACAGGGATCTCCATGAGCAGTTCTTC.

A few counts support this clonotype. The V and J genes are TRBV6-5 and TRBJ2-5; 8 bases are shared with TRBD2. V was clipped by 4 bases and J by 9 bases; unmatched bases: 10. This CDR3 comprises 14 residues. Per the germline V gene, CDR1 is MNHEY and CDR2 is SVGAGI. This chain's CDR3 is CASSSSAGGKSQYF. Here the CDR3 DNA reads TGTGCCAGCAGTTCCTCCGCGGGGGGAAAGTCCCAGTACTTC.

The chain carries TRBV2 and TRBJ1-4, with D possibly TRBD1 on 6 matching bases. Per germline, CDR1 SNHLY and CDR2 FYNNEI. Trimming left V 5 bases short and J 8 bases short, with 15 bases between. The CDR3 length is 14 residues. CDR3 in amino acids: CASSPRQVYEKLFF. CDR3 nucleotide sequence: TGTGCCAGCAGTCCAAGACAGGTTTACGAAAAACTGTTTTTT.

The CDR3 bases are TGTGCCAGCAGTTCTTGGGTGGCCAGGGGTGGGGAAAAACTGTTTTTT. This sequence encodes CASSSWVARGGEKLFF. The chain uses TRBV12-3 or TRBV12-4 and TRBJ1-4; D may be TRBD1 (6 bases). The CDR3 loop spans 16 amino acids. Trimming removed 4 bases from V and 8 bases from J, with 20 bases in between.

This clonotype was detected a few times. J is TRBJ2-1 and V is TRBV28, with D possibly TRBD1 on 6 matching bases. Germline V lookup: CDR1 MDHEN, CDR2 SYDVKM. There are 15 residues in the CDR3. Deletions cut 3 bases from V and 6 bases from J, with 15 bases between. CDR3 DNA: TGTGCCAGCAGTTTCTTTCCAGGGGTGAGCAATGAGCAGTTCTTC. It is translated as CASSFFPGVSNEQFF.

Many counts were recorded for this clonotype. V gene TRBV12-3 or TRBV12-4 combines with J gene TRBJ1-2; D unclear. With 1 base removed from V and 0 bases from J, the gap between germline ends came to 9 bases. This CDR3 has 15 amino acids. CDR3 residues: CASSLVPTTNYGYTF. CDR3 nucleotides: TGTGCCAGCAGTTTAGTCCCGACAACTAACTATGGCTACACCTTC.

This clonotype was seen a few times. The chain joins TRBV7-9 to TRBJ1-1; possibly TRBD1 for D (5 bases). Deletions cut 4 bases from V and 5 bases from J, with 17 bases between. CDR1 is SEHNR and CDR2 is FQNEAQ in the germline V gene (reference sequence). The CDR3 has 15 residues. In nucleotides, the CDR3 is TGTGCCAGCAGCTACCCCGTGCAGGGAGGGACTGAAGCTTTCTTT. Translated: CASSYPVQGGTEAFF.

The CDR3 sequence: CASSFLVEEDVNTEAFF. The CDR3 bases are TGTGCCAGCAGCTTTCTCGTGGAGGAGGACGTGAACACTGAAGCTTTCTTT. J is TRBJ1-1 and V is TRBV7-9; no definite D call. Per the germline V gene, CDR1 is SEHNR and CDR2 is FQNEAQ (reference sequence). This CDR3 has 17 residues. The V and J ends lost 3 bases and 0 bases respectively, with 17 bases between them.

This chain connects TRBV6-1 to TRBJ1-6; 8 nucleotides match TRBD1. Trimming at V came to 1 base and at J to 10 bases, leaving 3 bases not matched to a gene. The CDR3 is 14 residues long. Germline V gives CDR1 MNHNS, CDR2 SASEGT. The CDR3 protein is CASSEVTGESPLHF. The CDR3 DNA follows: TGTGCCAGCAGTGAAGTGACAGGGGAATCACCCCTCCACTTT.

In this sample, this clonotype turned up many times. The chain is built from TRBV6-1 and TRBJ2-1; D not certain. Germline CDR1 is MNHNS and CDR2 is SASEGT. V lost 6 bases and J 4 bases, leaving 7 bases between the germline ends. This CDR3 contains 12 residues. CDR3 protein: CASSPPYNEQFF. The CDR3 bases are TGTGCCAGCAGCCCCCCATACAATGAGCAGTTCTTC.

This clonotype was observed a few times. CDR3 amino acids: CASSLDGSIGQYV. For the CDR3, the DNA is TGTGCCAGCAGTTTAGACGGGAGTATCGGGCAGTACGTC. This chain links TRBV12-3 or TRBV12-4 with TRBJ2-7, with TRBD2 as a possible D gene (6 bases). Deletions cut 1 base from V and 9 bases from J, with 13 bases between. The CDR3 covers 13 residues.

The V call is TRBV4-1, the J call TRBJ2-5, with D perhaps matching TRBD2 (5 bases). V gave up 0 bases and J gave up 5 bases, with 13 bases separating them. The CDR3 consists of 15 residues. Germline CDR1 is MGHRA and CDR2 is YSYEKL. The CDR3 loop reads CASSQETGRGETQYF. DNA for the CDR3: TGCGCCAGCAGCCAAGAGACGGGCAGAGGGGAGACCCAGTACTTC.

The chain recombines TRBV6-4 with TRBJ2-3; 9 nucleotides agree with TRBD1. The germline V gene encodes CDR1 MRHNA and CDR2 SNTAGT. The CDR3 consists of 14 residues. V was pared by 3 bases and J by 4 bases, with 2 bases of the junction left unmatched. CDR3 residues: CASSETGGPDTQYF. The CDR3 DNA sequence: TGTGCCAGCAGTGAAACAGGGGGCCCAGATACGCAGTATTTT.